These 3 T cell receptor beta chains originate from one sample sequenced in a study of T-cell reconstitution after alpha-beta-depleted transplantation in children. Preparation of the TCRbeta library was carried out with unique molecular identifiers. TCRdb reanalysed the PCR reads using MiXCR and keeps one entry per CDR3 protein. The data contain 200,000 to 300,000 distinct CDR3 sequences, 8.2% of them seen just once; the ten biggest clones take up 6.3%. The input for sequencing was PBMCs, mostly from graft donor cells, taken 180 days after TCRalphabeta/CD19-depleted stem cell transplant. Every receptor here comes from a male patient between 10 and 17 years old who had a stem cell transplant for acute lymphoblastic leukemia, so the T cells may come from the graft donor.

This clonotype has a handful of counts. This rearrangement joins TRBV19 to TRBJ2-2; tentatively, D is TRBD2 (5 bases). Germline V gives CDR1 LNHDA, CDR2 SQIVND (reference sequence). The CDR3 contains 14 residues. Trimming stripped 8 bases from V and 1 base from J, with 11 bases between. The CDR3 DNA reads as TGTGCCAGTTGCCCGGGGTGGAACACCGGGGAGCTGTTTTTT. It yields the protein CASCPGWNTGELFF. Based on the CDR3 plus reference TRBV19 and TRBJ2-2, the full variable domain is DGGITQSPKYLFRKEGQNVTLSCEQNLNHDAMYWYRQDPGQGLRLIYYSQIVNDFQKGDIAEGYSVSREKKESFPLTVTSAQKNPTAFYLCASCPGWNTGELFFGEGSRLTVL.

This clonotype was counted between two and nine times. This rearrangement joins TRBV5-1 to TRBJ1-1; 8 bases line up with TRBD1. The germline CDR1 and CDR2 sequences are SGHRS and YFSETQ. The CDR3 totals 16 residues. V shed 2 bases, J shed 4 bases, and the junction held 10 bases outside the gene matches. CDR3 nucleotides: TGCGCCAGCAGCTTACCGTCGCAGGGGGCTTTCACTGAAGCTTTCTTT. Protein: CASSLPSQGAFTEAFF.

This clonotype was counted at least ten times. This chain connects TRBV25-1 to TRBJ2-5; 10 nucleotides line up with TRBD2. Looked up from germline, CDR1 is MGHDK and CDR2 is SYGVNS. The CDR3 sequence is 16 residues long. V shed 2 bases and J 4 bases; nucleotides not matched to a gene: 7. The CDR3 sequence: CASSEDLAGVGETQYF. CDR3 sequence (DNA): TGTGCCAGCAGTGAAGATCTAGCGGGAGTTGGAGAGACCCAGTACTTC.